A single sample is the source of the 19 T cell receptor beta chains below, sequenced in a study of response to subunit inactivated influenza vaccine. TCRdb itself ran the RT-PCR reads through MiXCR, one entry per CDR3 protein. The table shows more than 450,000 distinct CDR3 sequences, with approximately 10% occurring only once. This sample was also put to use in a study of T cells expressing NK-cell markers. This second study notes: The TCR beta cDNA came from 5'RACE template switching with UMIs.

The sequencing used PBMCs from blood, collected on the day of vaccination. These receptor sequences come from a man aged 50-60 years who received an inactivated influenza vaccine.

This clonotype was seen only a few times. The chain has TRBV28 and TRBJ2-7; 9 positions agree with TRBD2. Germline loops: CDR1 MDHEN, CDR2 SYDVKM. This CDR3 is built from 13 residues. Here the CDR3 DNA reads TGTGCTCTCGCGGGGGGGGGATCCTACGAGCAGTACTTC. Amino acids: CALAGGGSYEQYF.

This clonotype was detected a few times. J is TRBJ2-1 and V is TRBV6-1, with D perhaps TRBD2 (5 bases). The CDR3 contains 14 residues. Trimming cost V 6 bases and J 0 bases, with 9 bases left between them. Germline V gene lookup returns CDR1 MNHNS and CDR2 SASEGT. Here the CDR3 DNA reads TGTGCCAGCAGGAGGGATAGCTCCTACAATGAGCAGTTCTTC. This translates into CASRRDSSYNEQFF.

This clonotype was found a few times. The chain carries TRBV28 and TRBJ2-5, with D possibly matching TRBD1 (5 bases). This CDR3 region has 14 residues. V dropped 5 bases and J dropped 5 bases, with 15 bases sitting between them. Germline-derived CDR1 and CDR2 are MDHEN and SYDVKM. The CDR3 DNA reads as TGTGCCAGCAGTCCTCACAAGGGGTTCGAGACCCAGTACTTC. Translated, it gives CASSPHKGFETQYF. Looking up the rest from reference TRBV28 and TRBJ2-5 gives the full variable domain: DVKVTQSSRYLVKRTGEKVFLECVQDMDHENMFWYRQDPGLGLRLIYFSYDVKMKEKGDIPEGYSVSREKKERFSLILESASTNQTSMYLCASSPHKGFETQYFGPGTRLLVL.

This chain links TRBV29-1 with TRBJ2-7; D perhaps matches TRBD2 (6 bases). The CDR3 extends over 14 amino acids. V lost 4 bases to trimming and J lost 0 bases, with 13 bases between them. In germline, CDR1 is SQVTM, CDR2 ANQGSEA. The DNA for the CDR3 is TGCAGCGTTGTGTCAGGGAGGAGCTCCTACGAGCAGTACTTC. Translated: CSVVSGRSSYEQYF.

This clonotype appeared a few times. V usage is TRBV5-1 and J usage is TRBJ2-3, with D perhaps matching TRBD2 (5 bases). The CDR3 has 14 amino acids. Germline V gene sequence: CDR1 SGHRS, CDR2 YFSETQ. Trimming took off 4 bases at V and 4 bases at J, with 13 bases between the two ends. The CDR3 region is CASSRALGADTQYF. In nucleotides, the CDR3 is TGCGCCAGCAGCCGAGCCCTCGGGGCAGATACGCAGTATTTT.

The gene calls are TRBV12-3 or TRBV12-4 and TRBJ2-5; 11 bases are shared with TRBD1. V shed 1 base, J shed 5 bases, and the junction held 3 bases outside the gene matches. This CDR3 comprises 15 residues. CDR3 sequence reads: CASSLVGQGVETQYF. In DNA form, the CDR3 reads TGTGCCAGCAGTTTAGTGGGACAGGGGGTGGAGACCCAGTACTTC.

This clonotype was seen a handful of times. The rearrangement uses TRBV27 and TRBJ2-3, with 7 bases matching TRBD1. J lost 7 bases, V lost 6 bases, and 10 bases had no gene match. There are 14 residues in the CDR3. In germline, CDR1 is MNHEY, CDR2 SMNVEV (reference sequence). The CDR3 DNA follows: TGTGCCAGCAGGAAAGGGACAGTCCGCCATACGCAGTATTTT. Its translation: CASRKGTVRHTQYF.

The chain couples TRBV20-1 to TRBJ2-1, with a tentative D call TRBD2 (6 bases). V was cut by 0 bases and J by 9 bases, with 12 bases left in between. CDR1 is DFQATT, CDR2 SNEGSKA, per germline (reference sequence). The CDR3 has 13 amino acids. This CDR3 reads CSARDYGGTEQFF. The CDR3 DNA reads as TGCAGTGCTAGAGATTACGGGGGAACTGAGCAGTTCTTC.

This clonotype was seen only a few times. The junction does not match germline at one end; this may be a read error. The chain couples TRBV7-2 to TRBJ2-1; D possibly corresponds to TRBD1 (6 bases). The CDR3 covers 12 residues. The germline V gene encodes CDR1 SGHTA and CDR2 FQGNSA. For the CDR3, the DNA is TGTGCCAGCAGCTTAGTTCGTGACAGGATAATCTTC. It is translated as CASSLVRDRIIF.

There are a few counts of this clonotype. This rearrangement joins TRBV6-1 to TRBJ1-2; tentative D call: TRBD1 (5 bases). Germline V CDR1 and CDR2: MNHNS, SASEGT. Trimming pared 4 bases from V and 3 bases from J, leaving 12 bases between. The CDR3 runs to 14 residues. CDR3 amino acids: CASSGVTVDYGYTF. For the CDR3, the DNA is TGTGCCAGCAGTGGTGTGACAGTAGACTATGGCTACACCTTC.

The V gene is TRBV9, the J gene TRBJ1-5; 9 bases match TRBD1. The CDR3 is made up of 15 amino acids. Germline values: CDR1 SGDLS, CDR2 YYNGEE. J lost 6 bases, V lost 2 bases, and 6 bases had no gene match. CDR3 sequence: CASSVTGTGTQPQHF. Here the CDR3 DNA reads TGTGCCAGCAGCGTTACCGGGACAGGGACTCAGCCCCAGCATTTT.

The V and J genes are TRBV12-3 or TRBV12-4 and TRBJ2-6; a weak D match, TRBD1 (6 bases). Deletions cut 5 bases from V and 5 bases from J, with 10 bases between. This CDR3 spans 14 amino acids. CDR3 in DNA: TGTGCCAGCAGTCTAAGGGGGTGGGCCAACGTCCTGACTTTC. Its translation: CASSLRGWANVLTF.

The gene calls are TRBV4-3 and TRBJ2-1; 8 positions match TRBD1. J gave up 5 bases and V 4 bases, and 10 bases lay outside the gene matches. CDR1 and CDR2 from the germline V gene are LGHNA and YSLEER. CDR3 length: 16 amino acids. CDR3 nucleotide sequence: TGCGCCAGCAGCCTCGCAGGGGGCGCCCGGAACAATGAGCAGTTCTTC. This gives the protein CASSLAGGARNNEQFF.

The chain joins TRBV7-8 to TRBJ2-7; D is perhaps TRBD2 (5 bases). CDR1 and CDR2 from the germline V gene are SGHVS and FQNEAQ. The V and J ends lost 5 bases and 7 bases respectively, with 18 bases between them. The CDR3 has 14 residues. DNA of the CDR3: TGTGCCAGCAGCCGAGCTACGGGGTTATGGGAGCAGTACTTC. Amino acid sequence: CASSRATGLWEQYF.

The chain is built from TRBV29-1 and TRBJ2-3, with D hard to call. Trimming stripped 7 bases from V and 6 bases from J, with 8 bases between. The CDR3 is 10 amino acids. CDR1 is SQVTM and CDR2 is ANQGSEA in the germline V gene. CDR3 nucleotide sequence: TGCAGCGCTGGACCCGATACGCAGTATTTT. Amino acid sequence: CSAGPDTQYF.

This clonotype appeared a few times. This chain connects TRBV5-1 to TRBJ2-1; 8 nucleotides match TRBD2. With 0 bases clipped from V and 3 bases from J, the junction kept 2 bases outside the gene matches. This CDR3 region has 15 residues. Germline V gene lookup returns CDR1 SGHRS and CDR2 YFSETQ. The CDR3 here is CASSLAGRDYNEQFF. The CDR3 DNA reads TGCGCCAGCAGCTTGGCCGGGAGGGACTACAATGAGCAGTTCTTC.

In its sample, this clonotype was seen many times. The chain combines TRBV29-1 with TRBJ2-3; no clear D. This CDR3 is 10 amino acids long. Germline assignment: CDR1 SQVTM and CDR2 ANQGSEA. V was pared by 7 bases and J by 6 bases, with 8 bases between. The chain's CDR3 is CSALPDTQYF. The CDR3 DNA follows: TGCAGCGCCCTCCCGGATACGCAGTATTTT.

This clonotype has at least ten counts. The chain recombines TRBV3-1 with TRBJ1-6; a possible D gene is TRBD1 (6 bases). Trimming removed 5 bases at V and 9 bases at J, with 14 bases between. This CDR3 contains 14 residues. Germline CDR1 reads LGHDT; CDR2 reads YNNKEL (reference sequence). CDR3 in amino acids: CASSSRQAGSPLHF. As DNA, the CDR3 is TGTGCCAGCAGCTCCCGACAGGCAGGTTCACCCCTCCACTTT.

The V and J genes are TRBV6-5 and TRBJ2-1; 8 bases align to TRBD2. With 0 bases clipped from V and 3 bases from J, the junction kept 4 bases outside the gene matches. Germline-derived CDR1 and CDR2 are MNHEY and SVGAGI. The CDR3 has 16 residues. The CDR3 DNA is TGTGCCAGCAGTTACTCTCTAGCGGGCGTCTACAATGAGCAGTTCTTC. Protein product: CASSYSLAGVYNEQFF.